The text below deals with one TCR beta chain. Antigen: not known. Lactation, pregnancy, other autoimmune disease or uncontrolled infection excluded patients. This record comes from a study of T cells in Graves' hyperthyroidism and ophthalmopathy. The study's findings and limits: Most thyroid clonotypes expanded above 0.001 appeared in blood too. With a median lead of 6.5 months before onset, the model predicted ophthalmopathy.

RNA transcripts gave rise to amplified TCR beta CDR3 regions. RT-PCR in the first round (using the HTBI primer set) targeted the TCR CDR3. TCRdb analysed the multiplex PCR reads with MiXCR anew, one entry per CDR3 protein. Among about 600,000 distinct CDR3 sequences listed, 11% to 15% were seen once. Germline CDR1 is SEHNR and CDR2 is FQNEAQ (reference sequence). The CDR3 contains 16 residues. Trimming cost V 1 base and J 5 bases; bases outside gene matches: 7. Sequencing input: blood. This clonotype was sampled from a woman under 30 with Graves' ophthalmopathy. This sequence joins TRBV7-9 and TRBJ1-2; 10 bases map to TRBD1. The CDR3 loop is CASSLVLGTGVYGYTF. In nucleotides, the CDR3 is TGTGCCAGCAGCTTAGTTTTAGGGACAGGGGTGTATGGCTACACCTTC.